The clone carrying this TCR beta chain has a count of ten or more. Antigen unknown. The data are from a study of identical twins. Findings and limits, study-wide: These conclusions were based on statistical analysis (cross-sectional, not following the same donors). Excess twin sharing in beta out-of-frame sequences was weaker.

TCRdb reanalysed the 5' RACE reads using MiXCR and keeps one entry per CDR3 protein. The data hold a few hundred thousand distinct CDR3 sequences, with more than 9% observed a single time. A further study also used this sample, focusing on yellow fever vaccine responses in identical twins.

This sequence was found in a young woman in good health. Sequenced: PBMCs.

The DNA for the CDR3 is TGCGCCAGCAGCCAAGATAGGGCAGGGGGCTTTTACGAGCAGTACTTC. Translated: CASSQDRAGGFYEQYF. This sequence joins TRBV4-3 and TRBJ2-7; 8 bases agree with TRBD1. The CDR3 extends over 16 amino acids. Germline CDR1 LGHNA, CDR2 YSLEER. Trimming took 0 bases from V and 4 from J; bases not matched to a gene: 8.